What follows describes a single TCR beta chain. Its antigen is currently unknown. Different DNA sequences within this sample yield the same CDR3. This specimen belongs to a study of cytomegalovirus exposure and HLA in healthy donors. Study-level results: A missense DCLRE1C variant was associated with V- and J-gene trimming of TCR beta chains in a later analysis, and an independent cohort replicated the association.

The J segment lost 2 bases and the V segment lost 0 bases, leaving 7 bases of the junction unmatched. The germline V gene encodes CDR1 SGHTA and CDR2 FQGNSA. The CDR3 runs 16 residues. Primers included in the PCR were 60 Vbeta and 13 Jbeta primers. Clones were sequenced by immunoSEQ multiplex PCR, and TCRdb holds only the in-frame ones, with some missing. Among about 96,000 clones listed, about four fifths were seen once. The clonotype comes from a woman between 70 and 85 years old in good health and CMV-seropositive. The J gene is TRBJ2-7, the V gene TRBV7-2; TRBD2 matches at 7 bases. Sequencing was done on a sample of PBMCs. This CDR3 is CASSLAISSGAYEQYF. CDR3 nucleotide sequence: TGTGCCAGCAGCTTAGCGATATCCAGCGGGGCCTACGAGCAGTACTTC. The whole variable domain, filled in from reference TRBV7-2 and TRBJ2-7, reads GAGVSQSPSNKVTEKGKDVELRCDPISGHTALYWYRQSLGQGLEFLIYFQGNSAPDKSGLPSDRFSAERTGGSVSTLTIQRTQQEDSAVYLCASSLAISSGAYEQYFGPGTRLTVT.